A single sample gave rise to the 30 T cell receptor beta chains below, sequenced in a study of blood T cell repertoires in COVID-19. Assay: immunoSEQ multiplex PCR; the TCRdb copy retains only in-frame clones and omits some. The sample carries about 190,000 clones, around 80% recorded once. The specimen sequenced was peripheral blood. The receptors derive from a man aged 25-40 years with active or convalescent COVID-19.

V gene TRBV19 combines with J gene TRBJ2-6; TRBD1 matches at 9 bases. Trimming removed 5 bases from V and 0 bases from J; junction bases left unmatched: 5. Germline CDR1 and CDR2: LNHDA and SQIVND (reference sequence). The CDR3 covers 17 residues. DNA for the CDR3: TGTGCCAGTAGTGGGGGACAGGGTGTCTCTGGGGCCAACGTCCTGACTTTC. The encoded protein is CASSGGQGVSGANVLTF. Drawing the rest from reference TRBV19 and TRBJ2-6, the complete variable domain is DGGITQSPKYLFRKEGQNVTLSCEQNLNHDAMYWYRQDPGQGLRLIYYSQIVNDFQKGDIAEGYSVSREKKESFPLTVTSAQKNPTAFYLCASSGGQGVSGANVLTFGAGSRLTVL.

This chain connects TRBV2 to TRBJ1-1; TRBD1 agrees at 7 bases. The CDR3 spans 13 residues. Looked up from germline, CDR1 is SNHLY and CDR2 is FYNNEI. J was trimmed by 9 bases and V by 2 bases; bases with no gene match: 6. In DNA, the CDR3 is TGTGCCAGCAGTGAAAGGGGGCAGTTTCAAGCTTTCTTT. Protein sequence: CASSERGQFQAFF.

The chain recombines TRBV6-5 with TRBJ1-5; unclear D gene. V was pared by 5 bases and J by 6 bases, with 17 bases between. This CDR3 spans 15 amino acids. Germline CDR1 is MNHEY and CDR2 is SVGAGI. The CDR3 sequence: CASSPDGDHFQPQHF. DNA for the CDR3: TGTGCCAGCAGTCCCGACGGAGACCATTTTCAGCCCCAGCATTTT.

The V call is TRBV29-1, the J call TRBJ1-1; 9 bases fit TRBD1. There are 13 residues in the CDR3. Germline lookup yields CDR1 SQVTM and CDR2 ANQGSEA. V was clipped by 4 bases and J by 5 bases; unmatched bases: 5. CDR3 sequence reads: CSVGGQGGTEAFF. CDR3 in DNA: TGCAGCGTTGGGGGACAGGGAGGGACTGAAGCTTTCTTT.

This sequence joins TRBV10-3 and TRBJ2-5; a weak D match, TRBD1 (5 bases). The CDR3 runs to 14 residues. Per germline, CDR1 ENHRY and CDR2 SYGVKD. V gave up 6 bases and J gave up 3 bases, with 14 bases separating them. The CDR3 DNA follows: TGTGCCATCAGAAGCGCCCAGGGCGAAGAGACCCAGTACTTC. Translation: CAIRSAQGEETQYF.

This chain joins TRBV9 and TRBJ1-4; 9 bases fit TRBD1. This CDR3 region has 16 residues. From germline, CDR1 is SGDLS and CDR2 YYNGEE. V shed 0 bases and J 7 bases; nucleotides not matched to a gene: 7. The CDR3 loop reads CASSVVPGQGSEKLFF. CDR3 DNA: TGTGCCAGCAGCGTAGTCCCGGGACAGGGCAGTGAAAAACTGTTTTTT.

The genes are TRBV2 and TRBJ1-1; D possibly corresponds to TRBD1 (6 bases). The CDR3 covers 13 residues. Germline V CDR1 and CDR2: SNHLY, FYNNEI. Trimming took 8 bases from V and 4 from J, leaving 14 bases between them. This CDR3 reads CASFVEGGTEAFF. The CDR3 DNA reads as TGTGCCAGCTTCGTGGAAGGGGGCACTGAAGCTTTCTTT.

This clone was counted a single time. V usage is TRBV28 and J usage is TRBJ2-5, with 8 bases fitting TRBD1. The germline CDR1 and CDR2 sequences are MDHEN and SYDVKM. The CDR3 has 14 amino acids. Trimming cost V 3 bases and J 5 bases; bases outside gene matches: 5. The CDR3: CASSFGTGTETQYF. DNA for the CDR3: TGTGCCAGCAGTTTCGGGACAGGCACGGAGACCCAGTACTTC.

V gene TRBV6-5 combines with J gene TRBJ1-5; tentative D call: TRBD1 (6 bases). The CDR3 extends over 14 amino acids. The germline V and J ends were trimmed by 5 bases and 3 bases, with 11 bases remaining between them. Per the germline V gene, CDR1 is MNHEY and CDR2 is SVGAGI. The CDR3 protein is CASSRTVDNQPQHF. CDR3 nucleotides: TGTGCCAGCAGTCGGACAGTCGACAATCAGCCCCAGCATTTT.

This clone came up once. The chain has TRBV7-2 and TRBJ2-5; 7 nucleotides match TRBD1. This CDR3 region has 14 residues. Per germline, CDR1 SGHTA and CDR2 FQGNSA. Trimming took 5 bases from V and 0 from J; bases not matched to a gene: 3. CDR3 loop: CASSRQGDQETQYF. In nucleotides, the CDR3 is TGTGCCAGCAGCCGGCAGGGGGACCAAGAGACCCAGTACTTC. The whole variable domain, remainder taken from reference TRBV7-2 and TRBJ2-5, is GAGVSQSPSNKVTEKGKDVELRCDPISGHTALYWYRQSLGQGLEFLIYFQGNSAPDKSGLPSDRFSAERTGGSVSTLTIQRTQQEDSAVYLCASSRQGDQETQYFGPGTRLLVL.

V gene TRBV28 combines with J gene TRBJ1-1; 8 bases align to TRBD1. Per germline, CDR1 MDHEN and CDR2 SYDVKM. J lost 1 base, V lost 7 bases, and 8 bases had no gene match. The CDR3 contains 15 residues. The CDR3 protein is CASIGQGQRNTEAFF. In DNA form, the CDR3 reads TGTGCCAGCATCGGACAGGGTCAAAGGAACACTGAAGCTTTCTTT.

The sample holds one count of this clone. In DNA, the CDR3 is TGTGCCAGCAGCGTAGACGGGAGGGCCGATACGCAGTATTTT. Encoded protein: CASSVDGRADTQYF. The chain employs TRBV9 and TRBJ2-3; TRBD2 matches at 8 bases. Germline CDR1 reads SGDLS; CDR2 reads YYNGEE. The CDR3 totals 14 residues. The junction had 3 bases not matched to a gene; V was cut back by 0 bases and J by 6 bases.

This clone has just one count. The chain couples TRBV27 to TRBJ2-5; 7 bases are shared with TRBD2. CDR1 is MNHEY, CDR2 SMNVEV, per germline (reference sequence). Trimming at V came to 6 bases and at J to 1 base, leaving 5 bases not matched to a gene. The CDR3 totals 14 residues. CDR3 sequence reads: CASSRGSLQETQYF. For the CDR3, the DNA is TGTGCCAGCAGCCGCGGGAGCCTCCAAGAGACCCAGTACTTC.

The V gene is TRBV14, the J gene TRBJ1-4, with TRBD1 as a possible D gene (5 bases). Between the trimmed V and J ends, which lost 1 base and 8 bases, there was a span of 14 bases. The V gene's germline CDR1 is SGHDN and CDR2 FVKESK. The CDR3 has 15 residues. The CDR3 DNA reads as TGTGCCAGCAGCCAAGGAACAGGTTTTGGGGAAAAACTGTTTTTT. Its protein is CASSQGTGFGEKLFF.

The chain joins TRBV4-1 to TRBJ1-2; 9 bases are a match to TRBD1. The CDR3 consists of 14 residues. The germline gives CDR1 MGHRA, CDR2 YSYEKL. J gave up 8 bases and V 1 base, and 5 bases lay outside the gene matches. DNA for the CDR3: TGCGCCAGCAGCCAAGGACAGGGGGGGCGCGGCTACACCTTC. Its protein is CASSQGQGGRGYTF.

The rearrangement links TRBV11-3 to TRBJ1-3, with D hard to call. There are 15 residues in the CDR3. Trimming pared 2 bases from V and 0 bases from J, leaving 8 bases between. Per the germline V gene, CDR1 is SGHNT and CDR2 is YENEEA. The CDR3 here is CASSLSRDSGNTIYF. For the CDR3, the DNA is TGTGCCAGCAGCTTAAGTCGGGACTCTGGAAACACCATATATTTT.

The rearrangement links TRBV3-1 (or the pseudogene TRBV3-2) to TRBJ1-1, with 7 bases aligning to TRBD1. Unmatched junction bases numbered 10, after V lost 5 bases and J lost 7 bases. The V gene's germline CDR1 is LGHDT and CDR2 YNNKEL (reference sequence). The CDR3 length is 14 residues. For the CDR3, the DNA is TGTGCCAGCAGCTTCCACATGGCAGGGGGTGAAGCTTTCTTT. As protein: CASSFHMAGGEAFF.

The V gene is TRBV6-5, the J gene TRBJ2-1, with D perhaps matching TRBD1 (6 bases). Trimming removed 8 bases at V and 7 bases at J, with 12 bases between. The CDR3 runs to 12 residues. Looked up from germline, CDR1 is MNHEY and CDR2 is SVGAGI. For the CDR3, the DNA is TGTGCCAGCGGAAGGGGGAGAAATGAGCAGTTCTTC. This gives the protein CASGRGRNEQFF.

The chain couples TRBV5-1 to TRBJ2-2; a weak D match, TRBD1 (8 bases). Germline assignment: CDR1 SGHRS and CDR2 YFSETQ. The V and J ends lost 4 bases and 1 base respectively, with 11 bases between them. The CDR3 length is 15 residues. This CDR3 reads CASSSGTGNTGELFF. CDR3 DNA sequence: TGCGCCAGCAGCAGCGGGACAGGGAACACCGGGGAGCTGTTTTTT.

This clone was seen only a few times. The chain uses TRBV18 and TRBJ2-1; D might be TRBD2 (6 bases). Trimming pared 4 bases from V and 7 bases from J, leaving 20 bases between. The CDR3 consists of 16 residues. From germline, CDR1 is KGHSH and CDR2 LQKENI. The CDR3 DNA reads TGTGCCAGCTCACAAGGCACTGCGGGACTGCTAAATGAGCAGTTCTTC. Translation gives CASSQGTAGLLNEQFF.

The V gene is TRBV30, the J gene TRBJ2-3, with 10 bases lining up with TRBD2. Looked up from germline, CDR1 is GTSNPN and CDR2 is SVGIG (reference sequence). Trimming cost V 3 bases and J 8 bases; bases outside gene matches: 11. The CDR3 totals 15 residues. As DNA, the CDR3 is TGTGCCTGGAGAGGATTAGCGGGGGGTCCGGGTACGCAGTATTTT. Translating it yields CAWRGLAGGPGTQYF.

The chain links TRBV5-1 to TRBJ1-2; 8 nucleotides match TRBD1. This CDR3 comprises 14 residues. The V and J ends lost 1 base and 7 bases, in that order; junction bases with no gene match: 6. Germline assignment: CDR1 SGHRS and CDR2 YFSETQ. The CDR3 DNA reads TGCGCCAGCAGCTTGCAGCAGGGGGCCCCTGGCTACACCTTC. Translated, it gives CASSLQQGAPGYTF. Variable domain in full (rest from reference TRBV5-1 and TRBJ1-2): KAGVTQTPRYLIKTRGQQVTLSCSPISGHRSVSWYQQTPGQGLQFLFEYFSETQRNKGNFPGRFSGRQFSNSRSEMNVSTLELGDSALYLCASSLQQGAPGYTFGSGTRLTVV.

This clone was seen only a few times. The rearrangement links TRBV7-3 to TRBJ2-3; D ambiguous. Germline lookup yields CDR1 SGHTA and CDR2 FQGTGA. The CDR3 spans 14 residues. The V and J ends lost 2 bases and 2 bases respectively, with 8 bases between them. The DNA of the CDR3 is TGTGCCAGCAGCTTATTACAGCACACAGATACGCAGTATTTT. Protein product: CASSLLQHTDTQYF.

The V gene is TRBV5-1, the J gene TRBJ1-1; weak D call: TRBD1 (5 bases). The CDR3 is made up of 14 amino acids. Trimming took off 4 bases at V and 1 base at J, with 11 bases between the two ends. Germline-derived CDR1 and CDR2 are SGHRS and YFSETQ. CDR3 sequence: CASSGDRENTEAFF. The CDR3 DNA reads TGCGCCAGCAGCGGCGACAGAGAGAACACTGAAGCTTTCTTT.

The chain couples TRBV5-1 to TRBJ2-2; D is perhaps TRBD1 (5 bases). The CDR3 has 14 amino acids. CDR1 SGHRS and CDR2 YFSETQ come from the germline V gene. V lost 0 bases and J 4 bases, leaving 7 bases between the germline ends. CDR3 residues: CASSLATGTGELFF. CDR3 nucleotides: TGCGCCAGCAGCTTGGCCACAGGCACCGGGGAGCTGTTTTTT.

CDR3 region: CASRLALDQPQHF. The CDR3 DNA sequence: TGTGCCAGCCGTCTAGCCTTAGATCAGCCCCAGCATTTT. This chain connects TRBV6-5 to TRBJ1-5; D uncertain. The CDR3 totals 13 residues. Germline V lookup: CDR1 MNHEY, CDR2 SVGAGI. Deletions cut 8 bases from V and 5 bases from J, with 13 bases between.

The chain joins TRBV27 to TRBJ1-5, with D perhaps matching TRBD1 (6 bases). CDR3 length: 14 residues. The V gene's germline CDR1 is MNHEY and CDR2 SMNVEV (reference sequence). V lost 8 bases and J lost 0, with 11 bases in between. The DNA for the CDR3 is TGTGCCAGCGGGGGACATAATAGCAATCAGCCCCAGCATTTT. Its translation: CASGGHNSNQPQHF.

This chain links TRBV6-6 with TRBJ2-5; 8 bases agree with TRBD1. This CDR3 comprises 11 residues. CDR1 is MNHNY and CDR2 is SVGAGI in the germline V gene (reference sequence). The V and J ends lost 5 bases and 12 bases, in that order; junction bases with no gene match: 5. Here the CDR3 DNA reads TGTGCCAGCAGTCCCGGACAGGGAAAGTACTTC. Translated, it gives CASSPGQGKYF.

CDR3 DNA: TGTGCCAGCAGCTGGGACAGGAACACTGAAGCTTTCTTT. Translating gives CASSWDRNTEAFF. The rearrangement uses TRBV7-3 and TRBJ1-1; TRBD1 matches at 7 bases. CDR1 is SGHTA and CDR2 is FQGTGA in the germline V gene. J lost 1 base, V lost 4 bases, and 0 bases had no gene match. This CDR3 is built from 13 residues. The full variable domain, rest sourced from reference TRBV7-3 and TRBJ1-1, is GAGVSQTPSNKVTEKGKYVELRCDPISGHTALYWYRQSLGQGPEFLIYFQGTGAADDSGLPNDRFFAVRPEGSVSTLKIQRTERGDSAVYLCASSWDRNTEAFFGQGTRLTVV.

The chain is built from TRBV9 and TRBJ2-3; D might be TRBD2 (5 bases). CDR1 is SGDLS and CDR2 is YYNGEE in the germline V gene. The CDR3 is 15 residues long. V gave up 4 bases and J gave up 0 bases, with 12 bases separating them. The CDR3 loop reads CASSTLSGSTDTQYF. In nucleotides, the CDR3 is TGTGCCAGCAGCACCCTGTCGGGGAGCACAGATACGCAGTATTTT.